Below, 3 T cell receptor beta chains from the same sample are listed, as sequenced in a study of blood T cell repertoires in COVID-19. The method was immunoSEQ multiplex PCR; TCRdb's version includes in-frame clones alone and lacks a portion of them. The sample consists of 250,000 to 300,000 clones, 85% to 90% of them appearing once. Sequences were obtained from peripheral blood. The receptor source for this set is a young woman with COVID-19, enrolled during active disease.

V is TRBV11-2 and J is TRBJ1-4; TRBD1 agrees at 8 bases. The CDR3 is 15 residues long. Germline trimming cut 5 bases from V and 2 bases from J; bases unmatched to any gene: 4. Germline assignment: CDR1 SGHAT and CDR2 FQNNGV. The CDR3 coding sequence is TGTGCCAGCAGCCTAAACAGGGGGACTAATGAAAAACTGTTTTTT. This encodes CASSLNRGTNEKLFF.

The chain couples TRBV6-5 to TRBJ2-7; a weak D match, TRBD1 (5 bases). Germline CDR1 and CDR2: MNHEY and SVGAGI. The CDR3 is made up of 14 amino acids. Trimming removed 3 bases from V and 4 bases from J, with 13 bases in between. The CDR3 bases are TGTGCCAGCAGTTATTCTTCGGACATTTACGAGCAGTACTTC. Translated, it gives CASSYSSDIYEQYF.

The chain is built from TRBV19 and TRBJ1-1; 9 bases agree with TRBD1. Germline lookup yields CDR1 LNHDA and CDR2 SQIVND (reference sequence). This CDR3 is 14 amino acids long. V lost 6 bases to trimming and J lost 2 bases; unmatched junction nucleotides: 4. The CDR3 bases are TGTGCCAGTAGAGACAGGGGGAGCAACACTGAAGCTTTCTTT. Amino acids: CASRDRGSNTEAFF. Full variable domain (remainder filled in from reference TRBV19 and TRBJ1-1): DGGITQSPKYLFRKEGQNVTLSCEQNLNHDAMYWYRQDPGQGLRLIYYSQIVNDFQKGDIAEGYSVSREKKESFPLTVTSAQKNPTAFYLCASRDRGSNTEAFFGQGTRLTVV.